The present TCR beta chain was sequenced within a study of T cell responses to AZD1222 COVID-19 vaccine. Study results and limitations: The CD4 TCRs associated with vaccination extended across spike and predominated at 160-218 and 743-854. An increase in Spike-specific TCR breadth and depth was observed after two AZD1222 doses. Repertoires were obtained only post-peak T cell response. In a largely white British group with more females than males, clonal diversity was possibly underestimated.

This clone came up once. Its antigen is still unknown. Clones were read by immunoSEQ multiplex PCR, and TCRdb kept only the in-frame ones, dropping some. The sample lists around 250,000 clones, 85% to 95% occurring once. This material consisted of peripheral blood, taken on day 0 of AZD1222 vaccination. The sequence derives from an adult in good health.

In DNA, the CDR3 is TGTGCCACCAACTTACAGGGGAGAAATCAGCCCCAGCATTTT. Translated, it gives CATNLQGRNQPQHF. The chain has TRBV2 and TRBJ1-5; TRBD1 matches 7 bases. V gave up 10 bases and J gave up 4 bases; unmatched junction bases: 10. Germline CDR1 SNHLY, CDR2 FYNNEI. The CDR3 is 14 residues long.